This TCR beta chain is from a study of cytomegalovirus exposure and HLA in healthy donors. General observations from the study: Confirmation in vitro established that three CMV-associated chains were specific for CMV antigens.

In the PCR, 60 Vbeta and 13 Jbeta primers were used. Sequencing was performed with immunoSEQ multiplex PCR; in TCRdb, only in-frame clones are kept and a portion is missing. The sample comprises 200,000 to 250,000 clones, almost 80% of which are singletons, and about 1.8% rests with the top ten. For this clone: Its cognate antigen is unknown. Other DNA sequences from this sample encode an identical CDR3 as well.

Germline CDR1 SGHDT, CDR2 YYEEEE. V dropped 4 bases and J dropped 7 bases, with 15 bases sitting between them. The CDR3 totals 14 residues. This TCR was sampled from a man younger than 30 in good health and CMV-seronegative. The V call is TRBV5-6, the J call TRBJ1-5, with D unclear. Material for sequencing was PBMCs. CDR3 amino acids: CASSPGEGGQPQHF. The CDR3 nucleotides read TGTGCCAGCAGCCCCGGGGAGGGTGGCCAGCCCCAGCATTTT. The variable domain in full, with the rest retrieved from reference TRBV5-6 and TRBJ1-5, is DAGVTQSPTHLIKTRGQQVTLRCSPKSGHDTVSWYQQALGQGPQFIFQYYEEEERQRGNFPDRFSGHQFPNYSSELNVNALLLGDSALYLCASSPGEGGQPQHFGDGTRLSIL.